This TCR beta chain came from a study of prognosis after radiotherapy for stage I lung cancer. Amplification of TCR beta CDR3 from genomic DNA used two-round multiplex PCR. Every TRBV and TRBJ gene had its own specific primer in first-round PCR. One entry per CDR3 protein results from TCRdb running MiXCR on the multiplex PCR reads. This table holds 11,000 to 15,000 distinct CDR3 sequences, 30% found once. Points from the study as a whole: Where distant metastases developed, patients had lower Shannon entropy after stereotactic body radiation therapy.

This clonotype has just one count. What it binds is unknown. The CDR3 has 13 amino acids. Germline V gene lookup returns CDR1 GTSNPN and CDR2 SVGIG (reference sequence). Trimming shortened V by 4 bases and J by 6 bases, and 12 bases separated the two germline ends. The source was PBMCs, collected before or after stereotactic body radiation therapy (not recorded which). This chain links TRBV30 with TRBJ2-2; possibly TRBD1 or TRBD2 for D (5 bases each). This TCR was sampled from a donor at least 50 years old with non-small cell lung cancer. CDR3 nucleotide sequence: TGTGCCTGGATTTGGGGGTTTTCCGGGGAGCTGTTTTTT. Its protein product is CAWIWGFSGELFF.